This T cell receptor beta chain originates from a study of post-analysis software for immune sequencing data (dated by TCRdb to between 2015 and 2017). The study in broad terms: The recorded disease courses included relapsing-remitting, secondary progressive and progressive-relapsing multiple sclerosis, and some patients had no subtype annotation. The multiple sclerosis patient repertoires were compared with about a dozen previously published healthy control repertoires from donors aged about 6 to 26 years. A subset of samples was prepared in parallel using single-end sample barcoding, then pooled and co-amplified after Illumina adapter ligation.

The library relied on PCR. The listed sequencing device is Illumina HiSeq 2500. To reduce PCR and sequencing biases, unique molecular identifiers were incorporated into the TCR beta cDNA libraries. Every 1 to 10 million input T cells yielded about 500,000 cDNA molecules, meaning each molecule approximated one T cell. The patient libraries were prepared and sequenced with the same protocol used for the earlier healthy control dataset. Within a given batch, samples were prepared together, multiplexed and sequenced on the same HiSeq lane. Turning to the authors' computational methods: MIGEC was used to process the raw barcoded reads, and molecular identifier groups with only a single read were discarded before consensus assembly and CDR3 extraction. Clonotype tables were post-analysed with VDJtools, and diversity was normalized by down-sampling all datasets to the smallest sample size. Repertoire overlap clustering matched CDR3 amino acid but not nucleotide sequences to correct batch-related cross-sample contamination. Starting from the raw public reads, TCRdb applied fastp trimming at Q25, assembled clones with MiXCR and retained in-frame beta chains. Entries that share a CDR3 protein sequence are merged under the most common genes and DNA. These V and J calls rely on TCRdb rather than the paper's analysis. Here the sample has hundreds of thousands of distinct CDR3 sequences; roughly three fifths occur a single time. The ten largest clones take up about 11% of the sample.

As for this clonotype: Its target antigen remains unknown. Base qualities are missing; no much larger clone stands one base away.

V drops 0 bases and J drops 9 bases, leaving 6 bases in between. From a lookup of the germline V gene (reference sequence), CDR1 and CDR2 are DFQATT and SNEGSKA. The CDR3, from cysteine to phenylalanine, totals 11 residues. Only the CDR3 DNA is retained, 33 bases long and in frame from the first base. To demonstrate the VDJtools post-analysis software, the study profiled TCR beta repertoires from the peripheral blood of 13 young patients with multiple sclerosis. Multiple sclerosis patients were children and adolescents aged about 6 to 16 years. The paper's findings and limits, for the study overall: Significantly higher frequencies in patients than in controls were found for roughly 5 TRBV segments, including TRBV5-6, TRBV5-1 and TRBV20-1. Strong co-clustering of samples prepared in the same batch was shown by direct clustering with F measure, prompting a batch-effect correction. Significantly lower normalized Chao1 diversity was found in multiple sclerosis patients than in controls, suggesting substantial peripheral T-cell clonal expansion. The control group was slightly older than the multiple sclerosis patient group.

The sequence was obtained from a girl between 2 and 10 years old with multiple sclerosis. The sample comprised blood. This receptor chain uses TRBV20-1 and TRBJ2-4, with an unclear D gene assignment. The nucleotide sequence is given as TGCAGTGCTAGAGATCTGGGCATTCAGTACTTC. Its protein reads: CSARDLGIQYF.